This TCR beta chain was recovered during a study of blood T cell repertoires in COVID-19. Study summary: The United States, Italy and Spain supplied acute and convalescent COVID-19 samples. PBMCs, B-cell-depleted T cells, or T cells provided the cDNA or gDNA that made up the material.

In the original processing: Reference gene primer amplification yielded estimated nucleated cell counts. Profiled with immunoSEQ multiplex PCR; TCRdb holds only in-frame clones, not every one. D and trimming were read from the DNA, whereas the V and J calls and clone size are those reported in that table. Of about 110,000 clones listed, approximately 80% are singletons. Sequenced input: peripheral blood. The receptor comes from a woman of 80 years or more with active or convalescent COVID-19.

This CDR3 is CASSLTSGSFNEQFF. CDR3 DNA: TGCGCCAGCAGCTTGACTAGCGGGTCTTTCAATGAGCAGTTCTTC. This chain uses TRBV5-1 with TRBJ2-1, with 9 bases fitting TRBD2. Per germline, CDR1 SGHRS and CDR2 YFSETQ. V shed 1 base, J shed 6 bases, and the junction held 5 bases outside the gene matches. The length of the CDR3 is 15 residues.